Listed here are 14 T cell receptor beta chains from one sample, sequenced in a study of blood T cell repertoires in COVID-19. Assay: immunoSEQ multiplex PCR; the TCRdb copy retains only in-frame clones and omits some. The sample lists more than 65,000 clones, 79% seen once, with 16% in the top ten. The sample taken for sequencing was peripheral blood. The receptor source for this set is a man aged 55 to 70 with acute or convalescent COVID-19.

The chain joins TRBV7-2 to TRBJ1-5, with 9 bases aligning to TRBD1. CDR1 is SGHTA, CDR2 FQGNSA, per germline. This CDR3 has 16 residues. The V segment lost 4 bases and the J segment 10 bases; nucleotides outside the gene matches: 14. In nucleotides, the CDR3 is TGTGCCAGCAGCTCAGCTCTACAGGGGGCGCTTCGTCCCCAGCATTTT. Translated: CASSSALQGALRPQHF.

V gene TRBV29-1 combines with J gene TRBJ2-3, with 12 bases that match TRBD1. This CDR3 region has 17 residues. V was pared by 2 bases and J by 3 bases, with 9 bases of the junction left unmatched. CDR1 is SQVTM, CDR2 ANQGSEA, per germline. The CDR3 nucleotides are TGCAGCGTTGAATCCCGGGACAGGGGGCCGGGAACAGATACGCAGTATTTT. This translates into CSVESRDRGPGTDTQYF.

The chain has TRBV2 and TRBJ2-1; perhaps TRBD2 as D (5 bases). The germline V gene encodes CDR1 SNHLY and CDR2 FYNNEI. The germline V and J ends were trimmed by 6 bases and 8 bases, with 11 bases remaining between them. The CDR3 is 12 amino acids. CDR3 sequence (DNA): TGTGCCAGCAGAAAGCAGAGGGATGAGCAGTTCTTC. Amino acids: CASRKQRDEQFF.

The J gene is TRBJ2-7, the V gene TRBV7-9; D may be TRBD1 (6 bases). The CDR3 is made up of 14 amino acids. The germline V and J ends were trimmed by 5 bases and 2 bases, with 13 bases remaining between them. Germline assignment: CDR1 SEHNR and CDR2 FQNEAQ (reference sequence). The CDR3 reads CASSPGTLTYEQYF. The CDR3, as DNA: TGTGCCAGCAGCCCAGGGACACTTACCTACGAGCAGTACTTC.

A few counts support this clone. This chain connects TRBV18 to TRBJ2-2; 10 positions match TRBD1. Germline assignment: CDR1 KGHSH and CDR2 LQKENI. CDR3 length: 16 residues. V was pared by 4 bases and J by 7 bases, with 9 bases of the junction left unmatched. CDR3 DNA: TGTGCCAGCTCACTACGGGACAGGGGAGACGGCGGGGAGCTGTTTTTT. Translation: CASSLRDRGDGGELFF. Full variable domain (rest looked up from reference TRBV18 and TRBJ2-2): NAGVMQNPRHLVRRRGQEARLRCSPMKGHSHVYWYRQLPEEGLKFMVYLQKENIIDESGMPKERFSAEFPKEGPSILRIQQVVRGDSAAYFCASSLRDRGDGGELFFGEGSRLTVL.

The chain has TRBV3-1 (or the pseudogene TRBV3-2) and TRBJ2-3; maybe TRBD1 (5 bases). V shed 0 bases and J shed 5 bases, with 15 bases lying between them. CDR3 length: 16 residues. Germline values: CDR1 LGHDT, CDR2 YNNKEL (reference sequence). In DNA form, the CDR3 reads TGTGCCAGCAGCCAAGATGTATGGGTTAGGGGAGATACGCAGTATTTT. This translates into CASSQDVWVRGDTQYF.

CDR3 sequence: CATSRGDSITQETQYF. The DNA of the CDR3 is TGTGCCACCAGCAGGGGGGACAGTATCACGCAAGAGACCCAGTACTTC. This sequence joins TRBV15 and TRBJ2-5; TRBD1 aligns across 7 bases. Trimming removed 3 bases from V and 2 bases from J; junction bases left unmatched: 9. This CDR3 comprises 16 residues. Per germline, CDR1 LNHNV and CDR2 YYDKDF (reference sequence).

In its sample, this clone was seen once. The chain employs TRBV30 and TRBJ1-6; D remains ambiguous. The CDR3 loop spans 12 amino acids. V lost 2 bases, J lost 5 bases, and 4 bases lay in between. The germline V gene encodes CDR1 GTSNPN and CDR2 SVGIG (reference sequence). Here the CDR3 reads CAWSTDNSPLHF. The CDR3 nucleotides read TGTGCCTGGAGTACGGATAATTCACCCCTCCACTTT.

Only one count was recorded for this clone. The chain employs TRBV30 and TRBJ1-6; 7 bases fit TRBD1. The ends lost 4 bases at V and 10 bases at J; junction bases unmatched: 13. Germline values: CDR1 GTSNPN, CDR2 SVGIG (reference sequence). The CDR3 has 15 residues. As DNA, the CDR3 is TGTGCCTGGACCGTCCGAGGGGGCGCAGCCTCACCCCTCCACTTT. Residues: CAWTVRGGAASPLHF.

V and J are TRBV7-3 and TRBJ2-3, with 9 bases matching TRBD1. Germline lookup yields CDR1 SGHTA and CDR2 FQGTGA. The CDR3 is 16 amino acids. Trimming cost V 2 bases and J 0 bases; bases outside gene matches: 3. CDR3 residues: CASSLLGTGSTDTQYF. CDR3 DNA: TGTGCCAGCAGCTTATTGGGGACAGGGAGCACAGATACGCAGTATTTT.

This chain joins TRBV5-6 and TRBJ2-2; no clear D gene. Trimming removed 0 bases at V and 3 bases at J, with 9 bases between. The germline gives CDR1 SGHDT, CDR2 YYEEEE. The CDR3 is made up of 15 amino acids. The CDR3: CASSLDSRDTGELFF. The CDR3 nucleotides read TGTGCCAGCAGCTTGGATAGCCGCGACACCGGGGAGCTGTTTTTT.

Here the CDR3 reads CASRNGVVGDRYGYTF. The CDR3 bases are TGTGCCAGTAGAAATGGCGTCGTGGGAGACCGATATGGCTACACCTTC. V gene TRBV19 combines with J gene TRBJ1-2; D gene unclear. V dropped 6 bases and J dropped 5 bases, with 22 bases sitting between them. The germline CDR1 and CDR2 sequences are LNHDA and SQIVND (reference sequence). There are 16 residues in the CDR3.

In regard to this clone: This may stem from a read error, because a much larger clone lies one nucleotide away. The CDR3 DNA reads TGTGCCAGCACGCCACCCGGGGCGGGGGCCGGGGAGCTGTTTTTT. Amino acids: CASTPPGAGAGELFF. V gene TRBV6-5 combines with J gene TRBJ2-2; 7 bases line up with TRBD2. The CDR3 has 15 residues. J lost 6 bases, V lost 7 bases, and 11 bases had no gene match. Germline V gene data show CDR1 as MNHEY and CDR2 as SVGAGI.

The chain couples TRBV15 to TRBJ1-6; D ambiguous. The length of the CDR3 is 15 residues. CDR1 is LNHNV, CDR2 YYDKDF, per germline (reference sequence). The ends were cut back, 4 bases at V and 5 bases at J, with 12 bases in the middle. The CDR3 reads CATSIVRRDNSPLHF. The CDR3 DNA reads TGTGCCACCAGCATAGTTCGTCGGGATAATTCACCCCTCCACTTT.